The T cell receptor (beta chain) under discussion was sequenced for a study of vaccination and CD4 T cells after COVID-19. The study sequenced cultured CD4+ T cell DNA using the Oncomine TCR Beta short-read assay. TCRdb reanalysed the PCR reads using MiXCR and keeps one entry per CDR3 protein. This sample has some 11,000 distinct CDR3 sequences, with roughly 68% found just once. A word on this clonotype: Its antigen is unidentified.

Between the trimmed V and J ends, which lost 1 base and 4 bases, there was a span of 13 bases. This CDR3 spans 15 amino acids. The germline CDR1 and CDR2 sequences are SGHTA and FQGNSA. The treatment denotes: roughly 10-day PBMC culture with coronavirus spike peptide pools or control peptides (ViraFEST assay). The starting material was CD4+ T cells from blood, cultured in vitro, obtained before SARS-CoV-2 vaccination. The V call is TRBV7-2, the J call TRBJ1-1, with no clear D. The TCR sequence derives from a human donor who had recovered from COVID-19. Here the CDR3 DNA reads TGTGCCAGCAGCTTAGAGAGCTTCCCGCGCACTGAAGCTTTCTTT. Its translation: CASSLESFPRTEAFF.